This TCR beta chain derives from a study of cytomegalovirus exposure and HLA in healthy donors. Per the germline V gene, CDR1 is WNHNN and CDR2 is SYGVQD (reference sequence). The junction had 4 bases not matched to a gene; V was cut back by 0 bases and J by 5 bases. This CDR3 has 15 amino acids. PCR amplification relied on 60 Vbeta primers (plus 13 Jbeta primers). Method: immunoSEQ multiplex PCR; TCRdb's copy keeps in-frame clones and lacks some. The table has about 170,000 clones, roughly 80% seen once; the top ten hold roughly 2%. This clone was found once. This receptor was taken from a female donor in good health and CMV-seronegative. The sample taken for sequencing was PBMCs. The rearrangement uses TRBV10-1 and TRBJ1-1, with 9 nucleotides matching TRBD1. In DNA form, the CDR3 reads TGCGCCAGCAGTGAGTCCTCGACAGGGGGAACTGAAGCTTTCTTT. It is translated as CASSESSTGGTEAFF.